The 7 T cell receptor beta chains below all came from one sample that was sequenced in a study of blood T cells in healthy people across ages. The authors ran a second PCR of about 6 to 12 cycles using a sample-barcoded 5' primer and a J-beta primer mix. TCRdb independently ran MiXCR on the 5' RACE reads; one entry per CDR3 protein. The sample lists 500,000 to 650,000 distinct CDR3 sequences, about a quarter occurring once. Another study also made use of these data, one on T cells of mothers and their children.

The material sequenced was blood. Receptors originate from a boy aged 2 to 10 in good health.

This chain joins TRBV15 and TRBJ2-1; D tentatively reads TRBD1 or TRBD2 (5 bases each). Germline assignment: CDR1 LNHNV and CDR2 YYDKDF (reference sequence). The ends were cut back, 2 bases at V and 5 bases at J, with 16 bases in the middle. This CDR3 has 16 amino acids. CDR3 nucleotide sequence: TGTGCCACCAGCAGACCCGGGACGGAGGATCACAATGAGCAGTTCTTC. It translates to CATSRPGTEDHNEQFF. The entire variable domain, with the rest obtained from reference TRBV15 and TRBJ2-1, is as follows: DAMVIQNPRYQVTQFGKPVTLSCSQTLNHNVMYWYQQKSSQAPKLLFHYYDKDFNNEADTPDNFQSRRPNTSFCFLDIRSPGLGDTAMYLCATSRPGTEDHNEQFFGPGTRLTVL.

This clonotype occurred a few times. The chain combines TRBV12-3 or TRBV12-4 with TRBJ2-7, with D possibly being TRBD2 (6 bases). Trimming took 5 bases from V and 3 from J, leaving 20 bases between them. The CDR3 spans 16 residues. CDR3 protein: CASSPWGLNTNYEQYF. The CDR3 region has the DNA TGTGCCAGCAGTCCATGGGGACTTAACACGAACTACGAGCAGTACTTC.

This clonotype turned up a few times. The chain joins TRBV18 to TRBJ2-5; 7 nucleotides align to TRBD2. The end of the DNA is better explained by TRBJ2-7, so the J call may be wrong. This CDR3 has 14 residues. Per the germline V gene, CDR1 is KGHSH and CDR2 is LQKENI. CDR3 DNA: TGTGCCAGCTCACCAACCGGGACTACCGACGAGCAGTACTTC. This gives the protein CASSPTGTTDEQYF.

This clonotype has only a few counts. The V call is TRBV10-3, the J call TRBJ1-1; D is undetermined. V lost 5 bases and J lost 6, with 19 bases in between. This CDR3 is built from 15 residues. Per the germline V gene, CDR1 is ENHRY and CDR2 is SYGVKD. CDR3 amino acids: CAISLGRGLGAEAFF. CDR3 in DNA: TGTGCCATCAGTTTGGGTAGAGGGCTTGGCGCTGAAGCTTTCTTT.

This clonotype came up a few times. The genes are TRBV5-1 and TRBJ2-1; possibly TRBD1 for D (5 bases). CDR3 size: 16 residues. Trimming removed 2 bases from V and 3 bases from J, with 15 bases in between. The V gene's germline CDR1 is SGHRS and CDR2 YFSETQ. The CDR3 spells CASSFNAGNGYNEQFF. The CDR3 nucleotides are TGCGCCAGCAGCTTTAACGCAGGGAATGGCTACAATGAGCAGTTCTTC.

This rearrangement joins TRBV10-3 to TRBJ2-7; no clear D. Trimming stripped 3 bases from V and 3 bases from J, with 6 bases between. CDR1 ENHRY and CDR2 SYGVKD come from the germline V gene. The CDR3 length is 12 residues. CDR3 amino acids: CAISDTNYEQYF. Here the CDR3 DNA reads TGTGCCATCAGTGACACGAACTACGAGCAGTACTTC.

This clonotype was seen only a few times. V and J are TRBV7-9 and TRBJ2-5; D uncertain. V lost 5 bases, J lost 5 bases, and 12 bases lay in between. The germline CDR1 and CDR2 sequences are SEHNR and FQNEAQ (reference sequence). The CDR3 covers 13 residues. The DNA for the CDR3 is TGTGCCAGCAGCCAAGGGTATATGGAGACCCAGTACTTC. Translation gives CASSQGYMETQYF.